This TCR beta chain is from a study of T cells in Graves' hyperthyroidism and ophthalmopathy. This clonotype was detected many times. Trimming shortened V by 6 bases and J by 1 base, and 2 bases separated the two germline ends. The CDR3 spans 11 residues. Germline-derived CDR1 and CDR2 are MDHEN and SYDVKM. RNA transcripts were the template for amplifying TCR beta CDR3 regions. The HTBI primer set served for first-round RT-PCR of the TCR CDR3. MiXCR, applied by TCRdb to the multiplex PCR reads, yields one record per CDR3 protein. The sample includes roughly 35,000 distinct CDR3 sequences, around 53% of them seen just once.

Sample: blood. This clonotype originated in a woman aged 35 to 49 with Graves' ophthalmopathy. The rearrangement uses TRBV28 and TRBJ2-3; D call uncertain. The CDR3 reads CASRGTDTQYF. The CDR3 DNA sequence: TGTGCCAGCAGGGGCACAGATACGCAGTATTTT.